The 5 T cell receptor beta chains below were found in one sample sequenced in a study of blood T cell repertoires in COVID-19 (dated by TCRdb to the early 2020s). Library method: the immunoSEQ multiplex PCR assay. TCRdb retrieved this table from immuneACCESS and kept in-frame rearrangements only. Not all clones are present; in checked studies, unresolved V genes account for under half, and no reason is known for the remainder. A total of 300,000 to 450,000 clones appear in this sample, more than 75% of them only once. The ten most abundant clones make up about 1.5% of the sample. The sequenced sample consisted of PBMCs or T cells enriched from blood (not recorded which). All receptors derive from a young man who had recovered from COVID-19.

On this clone itself: Other DNA sequences in the sample encode the same CDR3. The rearrangement links TRBV3-1 (or the pseudogene TRBV3-2) to TRBJ1-3, with D hard to call. V gave up 3 bases and J gave up 0 bases, with 6 bases separating them. CDR3 length: 14 amino acids. CDR1 LGHDT and CDR2 YNNKEL come from the germline V gene (reference sequence). Written as DNA, the CDR3 is TGTGCCAGCAGCCAGTCCGGCTCTGGAAACACCATATATTTT. Its protein product is CASSQSGSGNTIYF.

The genes are TRBV4-2 and TRBJ2-3, with 8 bases lining up with TRBD2. V trimming: 2 bases; J trimming: 5 bases; junction bases outside the gene matches: 3. This CDR3 spans 14 amino acids. The germline V gene has CDR1 LGHNA and CDR2 YNFKEQ. The CDR3 nucleotides are TGTGCCAGCAGCCAATCCGGGGGGGGAGATACGCAGTATTTT. Protein: CASSQSGGGDTQYF.

The V and J genes are TRBV29-1 and TRBJ2-5, with 8 bases that match TRBD1. Germline trimming cut 3 bases from V and 4 bases from J; bases unmatched to any gene: 4. The CDR3 length is 13 residues. Looked up from germline, CDR1 is SQVTM and CDR2 is ANQGSEA. The CDR3 spells CSVDDRGGETQYF. Written as DNA, the CDR3 is TGCAGCGTTGATGACAGGGGAGGAGAGACCCAGTACTTC. Together with reference TRBV29-1 and TRBJ2-5, the CDR3 gives the full variable domain: SAVISQKPSRDICQRGTSLTIQCQVDSQVTMMFWYRQQPGQSLTLIATANQGSEATYESGFVIDKFPISRPNLTFSTLTVSNMSPEDSSIYLCSVDDRGGETQYFGPGTRLLVL.

The V and J genes are TRBV11-2 and TRBJ2-7, with 10 bases identical to TRBD2. Germline assignment: CDR1 SGHAT and CDR2 FQNNGV. This CDR3 contains 14 residues. V lost 3 bases, J lost 7 bases, and 6 bases stayed unmatched. The CDR3 nucleotides read TGTGCCAGCAGCTTTTTGAGGACTAGCGGAGAGCAGTACTTC. Protein: CASSFLRTSGEQYF. Full variable domain (missing parts from reference TRBV11-2 and TRBJ2-7): EAGVAQSPRYKIIEKRQSVAFWCNPISGHATLYWYQQILGQGPKLLIQFQNNGVVDDSQLPKDRFSAERLKGVDSTLKIQPAKLEDSAVYLCASSFLRTSGEQYFGPGTRLTVT.

The chain recombines TRBV5-5 with TRBJ2-2; the D is unclear. Germline CDR1 reads SGHKS; CDR2 reads YYEKEE (reference sequence). The CDR3 sequence is 14 residues long. Trimming left V 2 bases short and J 2 bases short, with 7 bases between. CDR3 loop: CASSFVANTGELFF. Here the CDR3 DNA reads TGTGCCAGCAGCTTTGTGGCTAACACCGGGGAGCTGTTTTTT.